This entry is about one TCR beta chain. Its specificity is not known. The record originates from a study of T cells in Graves' hyperthyroidism and ophthalmopathy. General observations from the study: Blood also showed most of the thyroid clonotypes that were expanded above 0.001.

V gave up 0 bases and J gave up 1 base; unmatched junction bases: 3. The length of the CDR3 is 16 residues. CDR1 MNHEY and CDR2 SMNVEV come from the germline V gene (reference sequence). Researchers took RNA transcripts and amplified the TCR beta CDR3 regions from them. First-round RT-PCR targeting the TCR CDR3 was performed with the HTBI primer set. TCRdb called the multiplex PCR reads again in MiXCR, with one record for every CDR3 protein. Among approximately 690,000 distinct CDR3 sequences, about a fifth were seen once, and the ten largest hold under 35%. The chain uses TRBV27 and TRBJ2-1; 7 bases line up with TRBD2. The specimen sequenced was blood. The TCR originated in a man aged 25-40 years with Graves' ophthalmopathy. Here the CDR3 DNA reads TGTGCCAGCAGTTTATCAGGACTAGATTCCTACAATGAGCAGTTCTTC. As protein: CASSLSGLDSYNEQFF.